The 22 T cell receptor beta chains presented below share a single source sample, sequenced in a study of T cells in Graves' hyperthyroidism and ophthalmopathy. Amplification of TCR beta CDR3 regions used RNA as the template. The TCR CDR3 first-round RT-PCR relied on the HTBI primer set. TCRdb fed the multiplex PCR reads into MiXCR, producing one record per CDR3 protein. Of around 600,000 distinct CDR3 sequences detected, more than 14% appear once; the ten largest clones hold approximately 12%. The sample taken for sequencing was blood. Source of these receptors: a woman aged 50 to 60 with Graves' ophthalmopathy.

In this sample, this clonotype turned up many times. The chain joins TRBV28 to TRBJ2-3; no clear D gene. The CDR3 has 13 amino acids. Trimming left V 6 bases short and J 2 bases short, with 9 bases between. Germline lookup yields CDR1 MDHEN and CDR2 SYDVKM. The CDR3 spells CASSATNTDTQYF. In nucleotides, the CDR3 is TGTGCCAGCAGCGCAACAAACACAGATACGCAGTATTTT.

Many counts were recorded for this clonotype. The chain recombines TRBV11-3 with TRBJ1-1; maybe TRBD1 (6 bases). Germline CDR1 SGHNT, CDR2 YENEEA. Trimming pared 7 bases from V and 4 bases from J, leaving 16 bases between. The CDR3 length is 14 residues. In nucleotides, the CDR3 is TGTGCCAGCAACCAGGGGTGGGCGGGCACTGAAGCTTTCTTT. The encoded protein is CASNQGWAGTEAFF.

Points on this clonotype: This may be a read error, as it is one base from a much larger clone. The chain uses TRBV11-3 and TRBJ2-7, with TRBD2 matching over 9 bases. Germline CDR1 is SGHNT and CDR2 is YENEEA. This CDR3 region has 15 residues. After removal of 2 bases from V and 0 bases from J, the junction contained 2 bases not matched to a gene. DNA for the CDR3: TGTGCCAGCAGCTTAAAGACTAGCGGCTCCTACGAGCAGTACTTC. Residues: CASSLKTSGSYEQYF. Combining the CDR3 with reference TRBV11-3 and TRBJ2-7 gives the whole variable domain EAGVVQSPRYKIIEKKQPVAFWCNPISGHNTLYWYLQNLGQGPELLIRYENEEAVDDSQLPKDRFSAERLKGVDSTLKIQPAELGDSAVYLCASSLKTSGSYEQYFGPGTRLTVT.

This chain's CDR3 is CASSSILAGASETQYF. Here the CDR3 DNA reads TGTGCCAGCAGCTCGATACTAGCGGGAGCATCAGAGACCCAGTACTTC. This chain connects TRBV7-9 to TRBJ2-5; 11 bases match TRBD2. The junction had 8 bases not matched to a gene; V was cut back by 4 bases and J by 4 bases. The germline V gene encodes CDR1 SEHNR and CDR2 FQNEAQ (reference sequence). The CDR3 is 16 amino acids. The entire variable domain, with the rest obtained from reference TRBV7-9 and TRBJ2-5, is as follows: DTGVSQNPRHKITKRGQNVTFRCDPISEHNRLYWYRQTLGQGPEFLTYFQNEAQLEKSRLLSDRFSAERPKGSFSTLEIQRTEQGDSAMYLCASSSILAGASETQYFGPGTRLLVL.

CDR3 nucleotides: TGTGCCAGCAGCTGGGCCGAGGAGACCCAGTACTTC. Translation gives CASSWAEETQYF. The chain is built from TRBV6-2 or TRBV6-3 and TRBJ2-5; D gene uncertain. The germline gives CDR1 MNHEY, CDR2 SVGEGT. With 6 bases removed from V and 5 bases from J, the gap between germline ends came to 10 bases. The CDR3 sequence is 12 residues long.

This clonotype showed up many times. The V call is TRBV20-1, the J call TRBJ2-7; 8 nucleotides align to TRBD2. The CDR3 consists of 13 residues. The V gene end was trimmed by 2 bases and the J gene end by 2 bases; junction bases not matched to a gene: 2. Germline assignment: CDR1 DFQATT and CDR2 SNEGSKA (reference sequence). The CDR3 region has the DNA TGCAGTGCTAGACTAGCGGGTGCCTACGAGCAGTACTTC. Translated, it gives CSARLAGAYEQYF.

The chain joins TRBV28 to TRBJ1-2, with 10 nucleotides matching TRBD1. CDR3 length equals 15 residues. Per germline, CDR1 MDHEN and CDR2 SYDVKM. V lost 4 bases to trimming and J lost 7 bases; unmatched junction nucleotides: 9. The CDR3 bases are TGTGCCAGCAGTTCAGGACAGGGGGTTTTCGGTGGCTACACCTTC. Protein product: CASSSGQGVFGGYTF.

In its sample, this clonotype was seen a few times. The V gene is TRBV25-1, the J gene TRBJ1-1; 9 bases agree with TRBD1. CDR3 length: 14 amino acids. The junction had 8 bases not matched to a gene; V was cut back by 6 bases and J by 6 bases. Germline V lookup: CDR1 MGHDK, CDR2 SYGVNS. The DNA for the CDR3 is TGTGCCAGCAGACGGACAGGGGAGGTTTCTGAAGCTTTCTTT. This codes for CASRRTGEVSEAFF.

This clonotype was recorded a few times. The chain employs TRBV6-1 and TRBJ2-4, with 7 bases identical to TRBD2. Losses at the gene ends were 6 bases for V and 0 bases for J; bases not matched to a gene: 14. Germline CDR1 and CDR2: MNHNS and SASEGT. The CDR3 has 18 residues. The CDR3 coding sequence is TGTGCCAGCAGCCCAGCGTTGGGACTAATCCTAGCCAAAAACATTCAGTACTTC. It yields the protein CASSPALGLILAKNIQYF.

This clonotype was seen at least ten times. The rearrangement links TRBV6-1 to TRBJ2-7; TRBD1 matches 7 bases. The CDR3 is 15 residues long. Trimming at V came to 7 bases and at J to 0 bases, leaving 9 bases not matched to a gene. Germline lookup yields CDR1 MNHNS and CDR2 SASEGT. In DNA, the CDR3 is TGTGCCAGCAAGCTTTCTGGGACAGCCTCCTACGAGCAGTACTTC. Translated: CASKLSGTASYEQYF.

The chain joins TRBV10-3 to TRBJ2-7, with D perhaps being TRBD1 or TRBD2 (6 bases each). Trimming cost V 3 bases and J 6 bases, with 15 bases left between them. CDR3 length: 14 amino acids. Per the germline V gene, CDR1 is ENHRY and CDR2 is SYGVKD. The CDR3 sequence is CAISDWGALPEQYF. CDR3 bases: TGTGCCATCAGTGATTGGGGGGCGCTTCCCGAGCAGTACTTC.

The sample holds a few counts of this clonotype. A much larger clone lies one base from this, so it may be a read error. The chain has TRBV18 and TRBJ2-7; TRBD2 is a possible D gene (6 bases). Germline CDR1 KGHSH, CDR2 LQKENI. CDR3 length: 14 amino acids. Here the CDR3 DNA reads TGTGCCAGCCCACCAGCGGCGGGAACCTACGAGCAGTACTTC. It encodes CASPPAAGTYEQYF.

The table lists this clonotype with many counts. The chain couples TRBV7-9 to TRBJ2-7, with a weak D call TRBD1 (5 bases). Germline-derived CDR1 and CDR2 are SEHNR and FQNEAQ (reference sequence). This CDR3 is 14 amino acids long. With 5 bases removed from V and 2 bases from J, the gap between germline ends came to 13 bases. CDR3 bases: TGTGCCAGCAGCGCCACGACAGTTCCCTACGAGCAGTACTTC. Amino acid sequence: CASSATTVPYEQYF. Supplemented by reference TRBV7-9 and TRBJ2-7, the full variable domain reads DTGVSQNPRHKITKRGQNVTFRCDPISEHNRLYWYRQTLGQGPEFLTYFQNEAQLEKSRLLSDRFSAERPKGSFSTLEIQRTEQGDSAMYLCASSATTVPYEQYFGPGTRLTVT.

This clonotype has a count of ten or more. The chain is built from TRBV28 and TRBJ2-7; D may be TRBD1 (6 bases). V shed 8 bases and J shed 2 bases, with 7 bases lying between them. Germline CDR1 is MDHEN and CDR2 is SYDVKM. CDR3 size: 11 residues. CDR3 nucleotides: TGTGCCAGCCGGGACACCTACGAGCAGTACTTC. This translates into CASRDTYEQYF.

In its sample, this clonotype was seen many times. This chain uses TRBV7-8 with TRBJ1-1; no clear D gene. Germline loops: CDR1 SGHVS, CDR2 FQNEAQ. Between the trimmed V and J ends, which lost 1 base and 0 bases, there was a span of 12 bases. CDR3 size: 16 residues. The CDR3 here is CASSLEAGNMNTEAFF. In DNA form, the CDR3 reads TGTGCCAGCAGCTTAGAGGCAGGTAACATGAACACTGAAGCTTTCTTT. The entire variable domain, with the rest obtained from reference TRBV7-8 and TRBJ1-1, is as follows: GAGVSQSPRYKVAKRGQDVALRCDPISGHVSLFWYQQALGQGPEFLTYFQNEAQLDKSGLPSDRFFAERPEGSVSTLKIQRTQQEDSAVYLCASSLEAGNMNTEAFFGQGTRLTVV.

This clonotype was seen a handful of times. This chain uses TRBV5-1 with TRBJ2-2, with 9 bases that match TRBD2. The V gene end was trimmed by 2 bases and the J gene end by 5 bases; junction bases not matched to a gene: 10. Germline V gene sequence: CDR1 SGHRS, CDR2 YFSETQ. There are 17 residues in the CDR3. The CDR3 is CASSFLGSGSRTGELFF. The CDR3 bases are TGCGCCAGCAGCTTCTTAGGTAGCGGGAGTCGGACCGGGGAGCTGTTTTTT.

The V gene is TRBV5-4, the J gene TRBJ2-3; 10 nucleotides align to TRBD2. J was trimmed by 0 bases and V by 5 bases; bases with no gene match: 6. CDR3 size: 16 residues. Germline lookup yields CDR1 SGHNT and CDR2 YYREEE (reference sequence). The CDR3 DNA reads as TGTGCCAGCAGGAGCGGACTAGCGGCTAGCACAGATACGCAGTATTTT. Encoded protein: CASRSGLAASTDTQYF.

This clonotype has a count of ten or more. The rearrangement uses TRBV28 and TRBJ1-2, with unresolved D. Germline V gives CDR1 MDHEN, CDR2 SYDVKM. This CDR3 has 14 amino acids. V shed 2 bases and J shed 0 bases, with 7 bases lying between them. The CDR3 DNA is TGTGCCAGCAGTTTAGGTGCATCTAACTATGGCTACACCTTC. Its translation is CASSLGASNYGYTF.

This clonotype was observed a handful of times. The rearrangement links TRBV28 to TRBJ2-4, with a weak D call TRBD1 (8 bases). Trimming stripped 6 bases from V and 4 bases from J, with 16 bases between. Germline CDR1 reads MDHEN; CDR2 reads SYDVKM. This CDR3 is built from 15 residues. CDR3 protein: CASSLTGGGKNIQYF. DNA for the CDR3: TGTGCCAGCAGCCTTACAGGGGGGGGTAAAAACATTCAGTACTTC.

V gene TRBV7-3 combines with J gene TRBJ2-1; 8 bases fit TRBD2. V lost 1 base, J lost 9 bases, and 5 bases stayed unmatched. Germline values: CDR1 SGHTA, CDR2 FQGTGA. The CDR3 totals 14 residues. CDR3 sequence reads: CASSLILGLGEQFF. CDR3 coding DNA: TGTGCCAGCAGCTTAATACTGGGACTAGGTGAGCAGTTCTTC.

The table lists this clonotype with a few counts. The chain links TRBV5-8 to TRBJ1-5, with 7 positions matching TRBD1. The CDR3 loop spans 16 amino acids. Per germline, CDR1 SGHTS and CDR2 YDEGEE. The ends lost 3 bases at V and 3 bases at J; junction bases unmatched: 9. DNA of the CDR3: TGTGCCAGCAGCTCCCAGCCCGACAGGGTCAATCAGCCCCAGCATTTT. It is translated as CASSSQPDRVNQPQHF.

The chain links TRBV6-5 to TRBJ2-7, with D tentatively TRBD1 (5 bases). Trimming took off 4 bases at V and 5 bases at J, with 12 bases between the two ends. The CDR3 length is 13 residues. Germline V gene lookup returns CDR1 MNHEY and CDR2 SVGAGI. The CDR3, as DNA: TGTGCCAGCAGTTTACAGGCCCCCAACGAGCAGTACTTC. Its translation: CASSLQAPNEQYF.